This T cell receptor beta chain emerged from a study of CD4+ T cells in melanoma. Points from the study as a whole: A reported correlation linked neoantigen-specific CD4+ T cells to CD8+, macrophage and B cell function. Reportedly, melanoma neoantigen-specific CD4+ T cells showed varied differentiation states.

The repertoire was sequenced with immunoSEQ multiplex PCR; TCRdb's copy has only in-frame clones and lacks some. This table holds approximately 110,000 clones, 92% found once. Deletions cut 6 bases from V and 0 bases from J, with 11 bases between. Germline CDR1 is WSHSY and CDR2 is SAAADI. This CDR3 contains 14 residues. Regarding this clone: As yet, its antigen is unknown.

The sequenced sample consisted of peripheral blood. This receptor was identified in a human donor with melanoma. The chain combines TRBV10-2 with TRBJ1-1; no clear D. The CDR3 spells CASSETAMNTEAFF. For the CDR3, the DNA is TGCGCCAGCAGCGAAACGGCCATGAACACTGAAGCTTTCTTT.